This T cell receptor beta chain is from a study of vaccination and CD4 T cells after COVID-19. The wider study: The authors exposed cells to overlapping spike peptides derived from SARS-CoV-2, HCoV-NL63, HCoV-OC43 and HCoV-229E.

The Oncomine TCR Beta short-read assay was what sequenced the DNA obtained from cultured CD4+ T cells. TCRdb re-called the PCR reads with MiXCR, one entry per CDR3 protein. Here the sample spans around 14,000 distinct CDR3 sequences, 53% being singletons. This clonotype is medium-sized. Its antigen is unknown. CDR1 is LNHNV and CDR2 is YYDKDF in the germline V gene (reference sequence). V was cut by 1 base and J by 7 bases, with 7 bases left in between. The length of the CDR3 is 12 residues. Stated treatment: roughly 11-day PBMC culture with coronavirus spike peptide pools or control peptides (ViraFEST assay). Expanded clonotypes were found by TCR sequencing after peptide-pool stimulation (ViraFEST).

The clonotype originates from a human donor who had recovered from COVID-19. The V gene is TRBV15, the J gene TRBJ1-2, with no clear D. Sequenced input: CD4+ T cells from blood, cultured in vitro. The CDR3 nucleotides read TGTGCCACCAGCAGAGTGGCGGGTGGCTACACCTTC. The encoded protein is CATSRVAGGYTF.